The 27 T cell receptor beta chains below were found in one sample sequenced in a study of T cell repertoires in cytomegalovirus infection. Their specific antigens are unknown. TCRdb reprocessed the reads with MiXCR, giving one entry per CDR3 protein. The table has about 83,000 distinct CDR3 sequences, around 25% seen once. Sequencing was performed on CD8+ T cells from cultured PBMCs, taken from culture after CMV antigen stimulation. Receptor source: a human donor in good health (CMV status not recorded). Some clones in this sample may be carry-over from other donors' samples.

The chain links TRBV4-2 to TRBJ2-7, with 7 bases aligning to TRBD1. CDR1 LGHNA and CDR2 YNFKEQ come from the germline V gene. This CDR3 region has 16 residues. V was clipped by 4 bases and J by 3 bases; unmatched bases: 12. The chain's CDR3 is CASSLTGQRNLYEQYF. In nucleotides, the CDR3 is TGTGCCAGCAGCCTCACGGGACAGCGAAACCTCTACGAGCAGTACTTC.

This clonotype was detected a few times. CDR3 protein: CASSYSTVVAKNIQYF. As DNA, the CDR3 is TGTGCCAGCAGTTACTCGACTGTCGTAGCCAAAAACATTCAGTACTTC. The J gene is TRBJ2-4, the V gene TRBV6-2 or TRBV6-3; D is unclear. The CDR3 runs to 16 residues. V lost 0 bases to trimming and J lost 0 bases, with 9 bases between them. Germline CDR1 MNHEY, CDR2 SVGEGT.

The chain combines TRBV19 with TRBJ1-2, with TRBD1 identical over 9 bases. Germline V gene sequence: CDR1 LNHDA, CDR2 SQIVND (reference sequence). CDR3 length: 14 amino acids. V was pared by 9 bases and J by 5 bases, with 10 bases of the junction left unmatched. The DNA for the CDR3 is TGTGCCAGCATAAATACCGGGACAGGGTATGGCTACACCTTC. Translating gives CASINTGTGYGYTF.

The chain uses TRBV30 and TRBJ1-2; D is ambiguous. Germline CDR1 and CDR2: GTSNPN and SVGIG (reference sequence). V shed 5 bases and J shed 8 bases, with 15 bases lying between them. The CDR3 is 12 amino acids. The CDR3 DNA sequence: TGTGCCTGGCTCGGAGAACAGCGCGGCTACACCTTC. It translates to CAWLGEQRGYTF.

V and J are TRBV20-1 and TRBJ2-7, with D maybe TRBD1 (5 bases). V lost 6 bases and J 4 bases, leaving 28 bases between the germline ends. Germline values: CDR1 DFQATT, CDR2 SNEGSKA (reference sequence). The CDR3 has 17 residues. The CDR3 here is CSAKLGQIRGVFYEQYF. The DNA for the CDR3 is TGCAGTGCCAAGCTAGGACAAATCCGAGGAGTTTTTTACGAGCAGTACTTC.

This chain joins TRBV4-3 and TRBJ2-7; possible D gene TRBD2, 5 bases. From germline, CDR1 is LGHNA and CDR2 YSLEER. V was trimmed by 1 base and J by 3 bases, leaving 7 bases between them. CDR3 length equals 13 residues. The DNA of the CDR3 is TGCGCCAGCAGCCAAGGTGGGAGCTACGAGCAGTACTTC. Translating it yields CASSQGGSYEQYF.

This clonotype appeared a few times. The V gene is TRBV4-3, the J gene TRBJ2-2; perhaps TRBD1 as D (7 bases). From germline, CDR1 is LGHNA and CDR2 YSLEER. V dropped 4 bases and J dropped 7 bases, with 16 bases sitting between them. This CDR3 is built from 15 residues. CDR3 nucleotides: TGCGCCAGCAGCCTCACGAGGGGGCGGGACGGGGAGCTGTTTTTT. This gives the protein CASSLTRGRDGELFF.

This clonotype has a single count. The chain links TRBV9 to TRBJ1-2; TRBD1 agrees at 7 bases. With 4 bases clipped from V and 0 bases from J, the junction kept 6 bases outside the gene matches. CDR3 length: 15 residues. In germline, CDR1 is SGDLS, CDR2 YYNGEE. The CDR3 DNA reads as TGTGCCAGCAGCCAAGGGACAGCGCCTAACTATGGCTACACCTTC. Translation gives CASSQGTAPNYGYTF.

This clonotype came up a few times. This chain joins TRBV6-5 and TRBJ1-2; no firm D call. The germline V gene encodes CDR1 MNHEY and CDR2 SVGAGI. V was shortened by 2 bases and J by 5 bases, with 9 bases between the two germline ends. The CDR3 loop spans 13 amino acids. The CDR3 region is CASSYGHRYGYTF. DNA for the CDR3: TGTGCCAGCAGTTACGGTCACCGGTATGGCTACACCTTC.

The chain carries TRBV27 and TRBJ2-7; TRBD1 agrees at 10 bases. The CDR3 has 17 amino acids. Germline V lookup: CDR1 MNHEY, CDR2 SMNVEV (reference sequence). The junction had 14 bases not matched to a gene; V was cut back by 5 bases and J by 4 bases. The CDR3 nucleotides read TGTGCCAGCAGTCCCTTTGTGGGACAGGGGCCGGAGTACGAGCAGTACTTC. It translates to CASSPFVGQGPEYEQYF.

The chain links TRBV4-3 to TRBJ1-6; 10 bases match TRBD1. From germline, CDR1 is LGHNA and CDR2 YSLEER. J was trimmed by 9 bases and V by 4 bases; bases with no gene match: 6. The CDR3 loop spans 15 amino acids. CDR3 nucleotides: TGCGCCAGCAGCCGGGACAGGGGTCAAGGTTCACCCCTCCACTTT. Encoded protein: CASSRDRGQGSPLHF.

The genes are TRBV4-1 and TRBJ2-3; 11 bases map to TRBD2. After removal of 0 bases from V and 2 bases from J, the junction contained 4 bases not matched to a gene. Germline V gene sequence: CDR1 MGHRA, CDR2 YSYEKL. The CDR3 length is 17 residues. CDR3 sequence: CASSQDLAGGLTDTQYF. DNA of the CDR3: TGCGCCAGCAGCCAAGATCTAGCGGGGGGACTCACAGATACGCAGTATTTT.

This clonotype was detected once. V gene TRBV5-6 combines with J gene TRBJ1-1, with a weak D call TRBD1 (6 bases). The V and J ends lost 4 bases and 8 bases respectively, with 18 bases between them. Germline-derived CDR1 and CDR2 are SGHDT and YYEEEE. This CDR3 comprises 14 residues. Here the CDR3 reads CASSPVDSAEEAFF. In DNA, the CDR3 is TGTGCCAGCAGCCCCGTGGACAGCGCAGAAGAAGCTTTCTTT.

The V call is TRBV15, the J call TRBJ1-1, with D maybe TRBD1 (6 bases). Germline-derived CDR1 and CDR2 are LNHNV and YYDKDF (reference sequence). V was pared by 0 bases and J by 4 bases, with 9 bases between. The CDR3 is made up of 14 amino acids. CDR3 in DNA: TGTGCCACCAGCAGAGAAAGGGGGGTCACTGAAGCTTTCTTT. It encodes CATSRERGVTEAFF.

The V and J genes are TRBV5-6 and TRBJ1-1; D remains ambiguous. Germline CDR1 reads SGHDT; CDR2 reads YYEEEE. This CDR3 contains 14 residues. Trimming removed 3 bases from V and 3 bases from J, with 12 bases in between. The CDR3 is CASSSGPLYTEAFF. In nucleotides, the CDR3 is TGTGCCAGCAGCTCGGGTCCGCTGTACACTGAAGCTTTCTTT.

The chain carries TRBV2 and TRBJ2-7; possible D gene TRBD1, 6 bases. CDR1 SNHLY and CDR2 FYNNEI come from the germline V gene. V dropped 4 bases and J dropped 2 bases, with 18 bases sitting between them. The length of the CDR3 is 16 residues. CDR3 sequence (DNA): TGTGCCAGCAGTGGGCCGGGACACCATCTAGCCTACGAGCAGTACTTC. This codes for CASSGPGHHLAYEQYF.

At least ten counts were recorded for this clonotype. The gene calls are TRBV14 and TRBJ1-2; D is unclear. V shed 1 base and J shed 7 bases, with 10 bases lying between them. The CDR3 is 13 residues long. Germline values: CDR1 SGHDN, CDR2 FVKESK. CDR3 residues: CASSQASKGGYTF. For the CDR3, the DNA is TGTGCCAGCAGCCAAGCTTCGAAGGGTGGCTACACCTTC.

This clonotype was picked up many times. J is TRBJ2-3 and V is TRBV20-1; 9 nucleotides line up with TRBD2. This CDR3 is 16 amino acids long. The V segment lost 2 bases and the J segment 4 bases; nucleotides outside the gene matches: 10. CDR1 and CDR2 (germline): DFQATT, SNEGSKA (reference sequence). Here the CDR3 reads CSARRLAEWGADTQYF. The CDR3 DNA sequence: TGCAGTGCTAGAAGACTAGCGGAATGGGGGGCAGATACGCAGTATTTT.

This clonotype appeared many times. J is TRBJ1-2 and V is TRBV11-1; the D gene is possibly TRBD1 (5 bases). Germline V lookup: CDR1 SGHAT, CDR2 FQDESV (reference sequence). The CDR3 covers 15 residues. Trimming shortened V by 5 bases and J by 0 bases, and 13 bases separated the two germline ends. CDR3 in amino acids: CASSPWADTNYGYTF. CDR3 coding DNA: TGTGCCAGCAGCCCATGGGCGGACACTAACTATGGCTACACCTTC.

The chain carries TRBV6-5 and TRBJ2-5; possibly TRBD1 for D (5 bases). Deletions cut 2 bases from V and 9 bases from J, with 16 bases between. This CDR3 has 14 residues. The germline CDR1 and CDR2 sequences are MNHEY and SVGAGI. CDR3 region: CASSYVQGGKPQYF. The CDR3 region has the DNA TGTGCCAGCAGTTACGTCCAGGGCGGAAAGCCCCAGTACTTC.

This clonotype was found a few times. The rearrangement joins TRBV20-1 to TRBJ2-7; D could derive from TRBD1 or TRBD2 (5 bases each). The CDR3 consists of 12 residues. V shed 0 bases and J shed 6 bases, with 9 bases lying between them. Germline V gene sequence: CDR1 DFQATT, CDR2 SNEGSKA (reference sequence). CDR3 loop: CSARDQGTEQYF. The CDR3 DNA follows: TGCAGTGCTAGAGATCAAGGGACCGAGCAGTACTTC.

This clonotype occurred many times. The rearrangement links TRBV7-2 to TRBJ2-7; 10 bases agree with TRBD2. V lost 1 base and J lost 9; bases outside the gene matches: 9. The CDR3 runs 15 residues. Germline V gene data show CDR1 as SGHTA and CDR2 as FQGNSA. CDR3: CASSLGPSGSEGQYF. The CDR3 DNA follows: TGTGCCAGCAGCTTAGGGCCTAGCGGGAGTGAGGGGCAGTACTTC. Full variable domain (rest looked up from reference TRBV7-2 and TRBJ2-7): GAGVSQSPSNKVTEKGKDVELRCDPISGHTALYWYRQSLGQGLEFLIYFQGNSAPDKSGLPSDRFSAERTGGSVSTLTIQRTQQEDSAVYLCASSLGPSGSEGQYFGPGTRLTVT.

The gene calls are TRBV20-1 and TRBJ2-1; D gene uncertain. Germline CDR1 is DFQATT and CDR2 is SNEGSKA (reference sequence). Trimming left V 2 bases short and J 5 bases short, with 16 bases between. CDR3 length equals 15 residues. CDR3 loop: CSARSRGANDNEQFF. The CDR3 nucleotides are TGCAGTGCTAGATCTCGCGGAGCGAACGACAATGAGCAGTTCTTC.

About this clonotype: This may be a read error, as it is one base from a much larger clone. The CDR3 ends on some other residue instead of the conserved phenylalanine or tryptophan, so this is likely a read error. The V gene is TRBV7-9, the J gene TRBJ2-1; 8 positions agree with TRBD1. This CDR3 has 16 residues. Germline-derived CDR1 and CDR2 are SEHNR and FQNEAQ (reference sequence). J lost 5 bases, V lost 1 base, and 7 bases had no gene match. The CDR3 coding sequence is TGTGCCAGCAGCTTAGTGGGGACAGGTGAGGACAATGAGCAGTTCTCC. Protein sequence: CASSLVGTGEDNEQFS.

The rearrangement joins TRBV11-3 to TRBJ2-1; 11 bases fit TRBD1. The CDR3 runs to 16 residues. The J segment lost 0 bases and the V segment lost 5 bases, leaving 3 bases of the junction unmatched. Germline V gene sequence: CDR1 SGHNT, CDR2 YENEEA. In nucleotides, the CDR3 is TGTGCCAGCAGCCCGGGACAGGGGGACTCCTACAATGAGCAGTTCTTC. As protein: CASSPGQGDSYNEQFF.

The chain has TRBV6-1 and TRBJ2-7; D not certain. Trimming took 2 bases from V and 2 from J, leaving 10 bases between them. Germline CDR1 reads MNHNS; CDR2 reads SASEGT. CDR3 length equals 14 residues. The CDR3: CASSELGRTYEQYF. The CDR3 nucleotides are TGTGCCAGCAGTGAACTAGGCAGGACCTACGAGCAGTACTTC.

This clonotype was seen ten or more times. The chain has TRBV7-6 and TRBJ1-1; maybe TRBD1 (6 bases). V was trimmed by 0 bases and J by 0 bases, leaving 8 bases between them. Germline V gene sequence: CDR1 SGHVS, CDR2 FNYEAQ. The CDR3 covers 15 residues. The CDR3 DNA sequence: TGTGCCAGCAGCTTAGCATCAGGGGTGAACACTGAAGCTTTCTTT. It translates to CASSLASGVNTEAFF.